This passage covers 27 T cell receptor beta chains from one sample sequenced in a study of cytomegalovirus exposure and HLA in healthy donors. Clones were sequenced by immunoSEQ multiplex PCR, and TCRdb holds only the in-frame ones, with some missing. Of 250,000 to 350,000 clones in the sample, around 90% are singletons; the top ten hold around 0.88%. Sequencing input: PBMCs. These receptor sequences come from a man aged 30 to 45 in good health and CMV-seronegative.

The chain is built from TRBV5-4 and TRBJ2-7; possibly TRBD1 for D (6 bases). Deletions cut 6 bases from V and 7 bases from J, with 17 bases between. CDR1 and CDR2 from the germline V gene are SGHNT and YYREEE (reference sequence). The CDR3 is 13 amino acids. CDR3 DNA: TGTGCCAGCATGTCAACAGGGTCGCGGGAGCAGTACTTC. It specifies CASMSTGSREQYF.

This chain links TRBV7-2 with TRBJ2-1; TRBD2 aligns across 13 bases. This CDR3 region has 15 residues. Per germline, CDR1 SGHTA and CDR2 FQGNSA. With 4 bases clipped from V and 5 bases from J, the junction kept 2 bases outside the gene matches. CDR3 coding DNA: TGTGCCAGCAGCTCGGGACTAGCGGGGAACAATGAGCAGTTCTTC. Its translation is CASSSGLAGNNEQFF.

V usage is TRBV5-4 and J usage is TRBJ2-2; 10 bases line up with TRBD2. J lost 4 bases, V lost 0 bases, and 0 bases had no gene match. The CDR3 has 15 amino acids. From germline, CDR1 is SGHNT and CDR2 YYREEE (reference sequence). The CDR3 nucleotides read TGTGCCAGCAGCTTGGGGACTAGCGGCACCGGGGAGCTGTTTTTT. As protein: CASSLGTSGTGELFF.

The CDR3 sequence: CASSYGTTNYGYTF. The CDR3 DNA follows: TGTGCCAGCAGTTATGGGACTACTAACTATGGCTACACCTTC. The chain carries TRBV6-5 and TRBJ1-2, with TRBD1 as a possible D gene (5 bases). Germline CDR1 reads MNHEY; CDR2 reads SVGAGI. Trimming removed 3 bases at V and 0 bases at J, with 8 bases between. The CDR3 length is 14 residues.

V usage is TRBV25-1 and J usage is TRBJ1-4, with D unresolved. CDR1 and CDR2 (germline): MGHDK, SYGVNS. V shed 5 bases and J shed 0 bases, with 10 bases lying between them. The CDR3 loop spans 15 amino acids. The CDR3 DNA reads TGTGCCAGCAGTCCCCCGCGGGCAACTAATGAAAAACTGTTTTTT. This sequence encodes CASSPPRATNEKLFF.

This clone was observed once. This chain uses TRBV5-8 with TRBJ1-2; TRBD1 is a possible D gene (6 bases). The CDR3 contains 16 residues. Trimming pared 1 base from V and 0 bases from J, leaving 13 bases between. Germline V gene data show CDR1 as SGHTS and CDR2 as YDEGEE. Here the CDR3 reads CASSLKGGVANYGYTF. The CDR3 region has the DNA TGTGCCAGCAGCTTGAAGGGGGGGGTAGCTAACTATGGCTACACCTTC.

The V call is TRBV10-3, the J call TRBJ1-6; D gene uncertain. The germline V gene encodes CDR1 ENHRY and CDR2 SYGVKD. The length of the CDR3 is 13 residues. Deletions cut 4 bases from V and 7 bases from J, with 8 bases between. CDR3 loop: CAISGEQNSPLHF. CDR3 DNA: TGTGCCATCAGTGGTGAACAGAATTCACCCCTCCACTTT.

The rearrangement uses TRBV4-1 and TRBJ2-1, with 9 bases lining up with TRBD2. V dropped 1 base and J dropped 4; count of bases not matched to a gene: 11. CDR1 and CDR2 (germline): MGHRA, YSYEKL. The CDR3 covers 18 residues. This CDR3 reads CASSQVLAGLEIYNEQFF. CDR3 coding DNA: TGCGCCAGCAGCCAAGTCCTAGCGGGGTTGGAGATATACAATGAGCAGTTCTTC.

This sequence joins TRBV15 and TRBJ2-2; 15 bases align to TRBD2. Germline V gene sequence: CDR1 LNHNV, CDR2 YYDKDF (reference sequence). The CDR3 runs 18 residues. V was pared by 5 bases and J by 0 bases, with 4 bases of the junction left unmatched. The CDR3 coding sequence is TGTGCCACCAGCCTTGGGACTAGCGGGGGGTCGAACACCGGGGAGCTGTTTTTT. Protein: CATSLGTSGGSNTGELFF.

The sample holds one count of this clone. This chain links TRBV5-1 with TRBJ2-7; possibly TRBD1 for D (6 bases). The CDR3 covers 13 residues. Trimming stripped 0 bases from V and 3 bases from J, with 7 bases between. The germline CDR1 and CDR2 sequences are SGHRS and YFSETQ. The CDR3 is CASSLEGGYEQYF. In nucleotides, the CDR3 is TGCGCCAGCAGCTTGGAAGGGGGCTACGAGCAGTACTTC.

The chain carries TRBV29-1 and TRBJ2-5; D is ambiguous. The CDR3 loop spans 13 amino acids. Trimming removed 4 bases at V and 0 bases at J, with 9 bases between. Germline V gives CDR1 SQVTM, CDR2 ANQGSEA. The CDR3 loop is CSVVAAYQETQYF. Here the CDR3 DNA reads TGCAGCGTTGTAGCTGCGTACCAAGAGACCCAGTACTTC.

This clone was recorded a few times. The J gene is TRBJ1-4, the V gene TRBV15; 8 bases fit TRBD1. The CDR3 sequence is 15 residues long. The V gene end was trimmed by 0 bases and the J gene end by 12 bases; junction bases not matched to a gene: 9. Germline V CDR1 and CDR2: LNHNV, YYDKDF (reference sequence). CDR3 nucleotides: TGTGCCACCAGCAGAGAGGGGGGACAGGCGACGGAACTGTTTTTT. This codes for CATSREGGQATELFF.

This rearrangement joins TRBV30 to TRBJ2-7; no firm D call. Germline V gene data show CDR1 as GTSNPN and CDR2 as SVGIG (reference sequence). CDR3 length equals 12 residues. V gave up 4 bases and J gave up 6 bases, with 13 bases separating them. CDR3 DNA sequence: TGTGCCTGGAAGGCAGGTTTTAGCGAGCAGTACTTC. This translates into CAWKAGFSEQYF.

The rearrangement joins TRBV11-2 to TRBJ2-5; D remains unclear. The V and J ends lost 3 bases and 4 bases respectively, with 12 bases between them. The germline V gene has CDR1 SGHAT and CDR2 FQNNGV. The CDR3 covers 14 residues. The CDR3 sequence: CASSFGEAGETQYF. CDR3 nucleotide sequence: TGTGCCAGCAGCTTTGGCGAGGCCGGAGAGACCCAGTACTTC. Full variable domain (missing parts from reference TRBV11-2 and TRBJ2-5): EAGVAQSPRYKIIEKRQSVAFWCNPISGHATLYWYQQILGQGPKLLIQFQNNGVVDDSQLPKDRFSAERLKGVDSTLKIQPAKLEDSAVYLCASSFGEAGETQYFGPGTRLLVL.

This clone appeared a few times. The chain recombines TRBV15 with TRBJ2-7; unclear D gene. The CDR3 covers 14 residues. CDR1 and CDR2 from the germline V gene are LNHNV and YYDKDF (reference sequence). Trimming removed 8 bases from V and 1 base from J, with 15 bases in between. CDR3 DNA: TGTGCCACCCCCCTCTTTAGAAAATCCTACGAGCAGTACTTC. It specifies CATPLFRKSYEQYF.

In the case of this clone: Other DNA sequences in this specimen translate into the identical CDR3. This chain joins TRBV5-1 and TRBJ1-1, with 8 positions matching TRBD1. Trimming at V came to 4 bases and at J to 5 bases, leaving 10 bases not matched to a gene. The germline V gene encodes CDR1 SGHRS and CDR2 YFSETQ. CDR3 length: 15 residues. The CDR3 bases are TGCGCCAGCAGCCTGGGGACAGGTGGAGGGACTGAAGCTTTCTTT. Translated, it gives CASSLGTGGGTEAFF.

V usage is TRBV2 and J usage is TRBJ1-2; D may be TRBD1 (5 bases). This CDR3 is built from 14 residues. Per the germline V gene, CDR1 is SNHLY and CDR2 is FYNNEI. Trimming stripped 3 bases from V and 4 bases from J, with 12 bases between. The CDR3 protein is CASSDDRRGYGYTF. The CDR3 DNA reads TGTGCCAGCAGTGACGACAGACGAGGCTATGGCTACACCTTC.

The rearrangement links TRBV5-1 to TRBJ2-4, with 8 bases that match TRBD1. With 6 bases clipped from V and 1 base from J, the junction kept 12 bases outside the gene matches. This CDR3 comprises 17 residues. Germline lookup yields CDR1 SGHRS and CDR2 YFSETQ. This chain's CDR3 is CASKLMTGDGAKNIQYF. CDR3 nucleotide sequence: TGCGCCAGCAAATTGATGACAGGGGATGGGGCCAAAAACATTCAGTACTTC.

The chain carries TRBV4-1 and TRBJ1-5; 7 bases map to TRBD1. Germline CDR1 reads MGHRA; CDR2 reads YSYEKL. V lost 4 bases, J lost 1 base, and 4 bases stayed unmatched. The CDR3 has 15 amino acids. The CDR3 DNA reads TGCGCCAGCAGCCTAGACAGGGCGAGCAATCAGCCCCAGCATTTT. Translation gives CASSLDRASNQPQHF.

This clone was recorded once. The chain links TRBV6-6 to TRBJ1-3, with unresolved D. CDR1 and CDR2 from the germline V gene are MNHNY and SVGAGI (reference sequence). V lost 8 bases and J lost 0, with 11 bases in between. CDR3 length: 14 residues. The CDR3, as DNA: TGTGCCAGCCAGGACTACTCCTCTGGAAACACCATATATTTT. It codes for CASQDYSSGNTIYF.

CDR3 DNA sequence: TGTGCCAGCAGTCGACAGAGCTCCTATAATTCACCCCTCCACTTT. As protein: CASSRQSSYNSPLHF. The chain couples TRBV6-5 to TRBJ1-6, with TRBD1 as a possible D gene (5 bases). The germline CDR1 and CDR2 sequences are MNHEY and SVGAGI. Trimming pared 5 bases from V and 0 bases from J, leaving 8 bases between. The CDR3 covers 15 residues.

The V gene is TRBV13, the J gene TRBJ1-5, with D perhaps TRBD1 (5 bases). Germline values: CDR1 PRHDT, CDR2 FYEKMQ (reference sequence). The V gene lost 3 bases and the J gene lost 6 bases, with 12 bases spanning the gap. This CDR3 region has 14 residues. The CDR3 loop is CASSLGSGRQPQHF. CDR3 nucleotides: TGTGCCAGCAGCTTGGGGTCAGGGCGTCAGCCCCAGCATTTT.

The chain joins TRBV27 to TRBJ1-4, with 8 nucleotides matching TRBD1. The CDR3 covers 15 residues. The trim removed 4 bases at V and 4 bases at J, leaving 5 bases unmatched. The germline V gene encodes CDR1 MNHEY and CDR2 SMNVEV (reference sequence). This CDR3 is CASSSWTGFNEKLFF. The CDR3 DNA sequence: TGTGCCAGCAGTTCCTGGACAGGGTTTAATGAAAAACTGTTTTTT.

The V call is TRBV30, the J call TRBJ2-6; 7 bases align to TRBD2. This CDR3 comprises 15 residues. J was trimmed by 1 base and V by 4 bases; bases with no gene match: 4. Germline loops: CDR1 GTSNPN, CDR2 SVGIG (reference sequence). CDR3 bases: TGTGCCTGGATGGGGGGGTTTTCTGGGGCCAACGTCCTGACTTTC. This gives the protein CAWMGGFSGANVLTF.

Details on this clone: Germline is not matched at one junction end, which may reflect a read error. The chain recombines TRBV14 with TRBJ1-5, with a weak D call TRBD1 (6 bases). The CDR3 totals 16 residues. CDR1 SGHDN and CDR2 FVKESK come from the germline V gene. DNA for the CDR3: TGTGCCAGCCGCCAGAGGGGGGGAGTTGAGCGGGTTCCCCAGCATTTT. This translates into CASRQRGGVERVPQHF.

This chain links TRBV15 with TRBJ1-2, with D unclear. Germline V gene lookup returns CDR1 LNHNV and CDR2 YYDKDF (reference sequence). CDR3 size: 14 residues. V was pared by 0 bases and J by 3 bases, with 8 bases between. CDR3 bases: TGTGCCACCAGCAGAGACTCAGCGCACTATGGCTACACCTTC. It specifies CATSRDSAHYGYTF. Together with reference TRBV15 and TRBJ1-2, the CDR3 gives the full variable domain: DAMVIQNPRYQVTQFGKPVTLSCSQTLNHNVMYWYQQKSSQAPKLLFHYYDKDFNNEADTPDNFQSRRPNTSFCFLDIRSPGLGDTAMYLCATSRDSAHYGYTFGSGTRLTVV.

This chain connects TRBV27 to TRBJ1-2; TRBD1 is a possible D gene (6 bases). This CDR3 has 15 amino acids. Germline loops: CDR1 MNHEY, CDR2 SMNVEV (reference sequence). The ends were cut back, 0 bases at V and 6 bases at J, with 14 bases in the middle. CDR3 bases: TGTGCCAGCAGTTTATCACCCGGGGGGCTAAATGGCTACACCTTC. Translated: CASSLSPGGLNGYTF.